The present entry profiles one T cell receptor (beta chain) with its context. The sample is drawn from a study of blood T cell repertoires in COVID-19. Whole-study context: Sources were T cells, B-cell-depleted T cells, or PBMCs; the material itself was cDNA or gDNA.

The method was immunoSEQ multiplex PCR; TCRdb's version includes in-frame clones alone and lacks a portion of them. The top ten clones hold about 8.2% of a sample with some 500,000 clones, less than 90% of them seen once. Trimming stripped 6 bases from V and 3 bases from J, with 17 bases between. This CDR3 spans 15 amino acids. Germline loops: CDR1 SNHLY, CDR2 FYNNEI. Material: peripheral blood. The source is a woman aged 50 to 60 with COVID-19, enrolled during active disease. V and J are TRBV2 and TRBJ1-2; the D is unclear. The CDR3 bases are TGTGCCAGCAGAGAGGCCGCTTTGCTCGACTATGGCTACACCTTC. Its translation: CASREAALLDYGYTF.